This TCR beta chain was identified during a study of T cells in Graves' hyperthyroidism and ophthalmopathy (dated by TCRdb to the late 2010s). With respect to the entire study: To identify TCR V-J signatures that set the groups apart, the researchers used a discovery cohort of 100 patients, made up of 40 to 45 with Graves' ophthalmopathy and about 55 with stable Graves' hyperthyroidism. The paper reports TCR Vbeta CDR3 sequencing of about 140 peripheral blood samples: approximately 41 ophthalmopathy, under 85 hyperthyroidism and some 17 progressor patients. After blood sampling, hyperthyroidism patients were treated with methimazole at a starting dose of 30 mg daily, and ophthalmopathy patients were treated with high-dose intravenous methylprednisolone. Prospective prediction of ophthalmopathy was tested in an independent validation cohort consisting of roughly 20 hyperthyroidism patients and around 16 patients who later progressed to ophthalmopathy. For training and testing, the 80 to 100 patients in the discovery cohort were randomly divided in a 7:3 ratio. The study also compared thyroid tissue and blood T-cell repertoires from about six Graves' hyperthyroidism patients. General conclusions and limits of the study: A 13 V-J signature model separated ophthalmopathy from stable hyperthyroidism, with nearly 90% sensitivity and about 81% specificity in cross-validation and 80%/75% in testing. Sample size was not statistically predetermined, and blinding of investigators to group allocation was not performed. During validation, the model predicted progression to ophthalmopathy a median of about 5.9 months ahead of onset, with 60% to 71% sensitivity and 72.22% specificity. Blood samples also contained most of the expanded thyroid clonotypes (frequency above 0.001), which suggests that blood repertoires may reflect thyroid immune responses.

Any patient with an uncontrolled infection, another autoimmune disease, pregnancy or lactation was excluded. Diagnoses were based on clinical symptoms, serum thyroxine and TRAb, thyroid ultrasound and orbital computed tomography. Total RNA was extracted with Trizol reagent, and quality was checked on an Agilent 2100 Bioanalyzer. The TCR beta CDR3 regions were amplified from the RNA transcripts. The TCR CDR3 was subjected to a first round of RT-PCR using the HTBI primer set and the Qiagen OneStep RT-PCR kit. The libraries were constructed in a second round of multiplex PCR and then size-selected and purified. Sequencing of the libraries was done on an Illumina HiSeq2000 using paired-end 100 bp reads. Concerning the study's data processing: SOAPnuke was used to process the raw data, with reads discarded if the reads contained adapters or uncalled bases, had a mean Phred below 15, or lacked an exact constant-primer or identifier match. COPE v1.2.5 was used to merge high-quality paired reads, and clonotypes were defined as unique nucleotide sequences. MiTCR v1.1 was used to align clonotypes to the IMGT TRBV, TRBD and TRBJ reference segments. The analysis included only V-J combinations with a frequency above 0.0001, which together covered 99% to 99.2% of the repertoires. The TCS score was defined as the ratio of F50 (clonal expansion) to E x V (chaos), calculated using BLOSUM62-based TCRdist between CDR3 peptides within each V-J. Welch's t-statistics and random forest reduced around 510 V-J features to roughly 13, which were used in a naive Bayes classifier (R e1071). The similarity between thyroid and blood repertoires was quantified using the Morisita-Horn index. TCRdb took the public reads, trimmed them with fastp at Q25, ran MiXCR for clone calling and kept in-frame beta chains. Records with the same CDR3 protein are collapsed into one entry carrying the most frequent genes and DNA. V and J calls and clone size were set by TCRdb, not the authors. Here the sample has 540,000 or so distinct CDR3 sequences; under 60% occur a single time. The top ten clonotypes cover under 20% of the sample.

About this clonotype: Its antigen target is currently unknown. Per-base qualities were not stored, and no clone one base away is much larger.

CDR1 SGHRS and CDR2 YFSETQ are derived from the germline V gene. The V and J ends are trimmed by 0 bases and 13 bases, leaving 11 bases between them. The CDR3, from cysteine to phenylalanine, totals 13 residues. The entry retains the CDR3 DNA only, 39 bases that are in frame from base 1. The TCR originated in an adult woman with Graves' disease, either hyperthyroidism or ophthalmopathy (not recorded which). The chain is made from TRBV5-1 and TRBJ1-6; the D gene is perhaps TRBD1, from 6 matching bases. The sequencing input was peripheral blood or thyroid tissue (not recorded which). The sequence in DNA is TGCGCCAGCAGCTTGGCAGCGGGGGCCCCCCTCCACTTT. Its amino acids are CASSLAAGAPLHF.